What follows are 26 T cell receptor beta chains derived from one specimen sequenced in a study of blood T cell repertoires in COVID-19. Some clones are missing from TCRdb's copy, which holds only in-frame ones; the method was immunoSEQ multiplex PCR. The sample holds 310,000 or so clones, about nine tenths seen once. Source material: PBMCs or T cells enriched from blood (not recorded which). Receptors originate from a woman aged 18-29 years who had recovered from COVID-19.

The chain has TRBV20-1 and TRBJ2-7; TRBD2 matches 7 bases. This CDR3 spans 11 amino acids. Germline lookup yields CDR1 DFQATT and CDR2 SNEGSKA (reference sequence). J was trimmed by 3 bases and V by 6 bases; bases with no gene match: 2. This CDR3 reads CSAKRDYEQYF. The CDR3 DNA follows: TGCAGTGCCAAGCGGGACTACGAGCAGTACTTC.

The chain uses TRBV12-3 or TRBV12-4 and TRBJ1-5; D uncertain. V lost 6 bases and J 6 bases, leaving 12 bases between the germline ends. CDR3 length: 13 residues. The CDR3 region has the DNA TGTGCCAGCAGATCCTCTTTGTCTCAGCCCCAGCATTTT. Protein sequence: CASRSSLSQPQHF.

The CDR3 protein is CASRTGRDTEAFF. The CDR3 DNA reads TGTGCCAGCAGGACAGGAAGGGACACTGAAGCTTTCTTT. The chain employs TRBV5-4 and TRBJ1-1; perhaps TRBD1 as D (6 bases). V dropped 5 bases and J dropped 3 bases, with 11 bases sitting between them. CDR3 size: 13 residues. Germline V gene lookup returns CDR1 SGHNT and CDR2 YYREEE (reference sequence).

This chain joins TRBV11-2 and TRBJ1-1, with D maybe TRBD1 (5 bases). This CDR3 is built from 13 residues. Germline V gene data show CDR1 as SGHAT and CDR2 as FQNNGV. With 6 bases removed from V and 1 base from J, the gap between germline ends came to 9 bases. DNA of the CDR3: TGTGCCAGCAGTAACAGGAGGAACACTGAAGCTTTCTTT. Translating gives CASSNRRNTEAFF. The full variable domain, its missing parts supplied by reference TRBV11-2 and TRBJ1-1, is EAGVAQSPRYKIIEKRQSVAFWCNPISGHATLYWYQQILGQGPKLLIQFQNNGVVDDSQLPKDRFSAERLKGVDSTLKIQPAKLEDSAVYLCASSNRRNTEAFFGQGTRLTVV.

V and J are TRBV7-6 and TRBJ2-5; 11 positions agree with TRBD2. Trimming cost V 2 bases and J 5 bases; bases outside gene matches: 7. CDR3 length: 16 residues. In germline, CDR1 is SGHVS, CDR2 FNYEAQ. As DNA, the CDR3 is TGTGCCAGCAGCTTAATTACTAGCGGGAGTGGGGAGACCCAGTACTTC. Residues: CASSLITSGSGETQYF.

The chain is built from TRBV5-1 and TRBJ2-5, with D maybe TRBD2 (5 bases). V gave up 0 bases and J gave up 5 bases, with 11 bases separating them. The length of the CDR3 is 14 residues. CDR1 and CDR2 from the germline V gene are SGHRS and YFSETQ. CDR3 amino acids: CASSLGAGRETQYF. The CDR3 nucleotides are TGCGCCAGCAGCTTGGGGGCGGGCCGCGAGACCCAGTACTTC.

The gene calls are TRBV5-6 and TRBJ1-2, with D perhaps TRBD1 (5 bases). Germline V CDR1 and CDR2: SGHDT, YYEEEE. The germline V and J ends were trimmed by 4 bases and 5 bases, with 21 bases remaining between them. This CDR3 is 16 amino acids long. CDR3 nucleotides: TGTGCCAGCAGCCTGGGGGTAGCTGGGTCCCCTTATGGCTACACCTTC. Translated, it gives CASSLGVAGSPYGYTF.

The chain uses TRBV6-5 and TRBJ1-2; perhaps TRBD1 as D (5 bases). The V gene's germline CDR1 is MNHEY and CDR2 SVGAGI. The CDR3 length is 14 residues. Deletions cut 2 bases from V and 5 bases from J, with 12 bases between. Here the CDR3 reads CASSYGGGVYGYTF. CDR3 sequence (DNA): TGTGCCAGCAGTTACGGGGGAGGGGTTTATGGCTACACCTTC.

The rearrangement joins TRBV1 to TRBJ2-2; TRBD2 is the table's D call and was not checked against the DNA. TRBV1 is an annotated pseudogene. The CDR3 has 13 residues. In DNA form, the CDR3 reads TGCACCAGCACCCTGAGGGACACCGGGGAGCTGTTTTTT. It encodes CTSTLRDTGELFF.

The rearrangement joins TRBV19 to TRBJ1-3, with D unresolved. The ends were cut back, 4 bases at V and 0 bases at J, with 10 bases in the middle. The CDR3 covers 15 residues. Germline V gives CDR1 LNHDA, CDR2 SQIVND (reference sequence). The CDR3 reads CASSTDGNSGNTIYF. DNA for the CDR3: TGTGCCAGTAGTACGGACGGGAACTCTGGAAACACCATATATTTT.

CDR3 nucleotides: TGTGCCAGCAGTTCGGGTCGACAGGGTTTGATCGGCTACACCTTC. Translating gives CASSSGRQGLIGYTF. V and J are TRBV6-5 and TRBJ1-2; 7 nucleotides match TRBD1. The CDR3 length is 15 residues. From germline, CDR1 is MNHEY and CDR2 SVGAGI. The ends lost 4 bases at V and 8 bases at J; junction bases unmatched: 13.

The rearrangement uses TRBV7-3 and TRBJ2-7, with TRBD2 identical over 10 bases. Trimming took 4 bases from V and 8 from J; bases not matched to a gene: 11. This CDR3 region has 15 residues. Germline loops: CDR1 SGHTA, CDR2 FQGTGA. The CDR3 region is CASSSSSGRGAKQYF. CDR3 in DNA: TGTGCCAGCAGCTCCTCTAGCGGGAGAGGTGCGAAGCAGTACTTC.

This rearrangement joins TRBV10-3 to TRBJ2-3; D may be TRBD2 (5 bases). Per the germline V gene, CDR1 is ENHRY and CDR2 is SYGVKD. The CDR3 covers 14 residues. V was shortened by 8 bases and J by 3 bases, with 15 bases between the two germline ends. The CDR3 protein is CAIGNPGGTDTQYF. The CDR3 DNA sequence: TGTGCCATCGGAAACCCGGGCGGGACAGATACGCAGTATTTT.

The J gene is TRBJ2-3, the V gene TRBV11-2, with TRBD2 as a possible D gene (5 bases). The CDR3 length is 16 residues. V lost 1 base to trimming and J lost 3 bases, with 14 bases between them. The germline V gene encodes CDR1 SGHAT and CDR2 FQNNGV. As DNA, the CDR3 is TGTGCCAGCAGCTTAGCTTATGCCAGGACTACAGATACGCAGTATTTT. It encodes CASSLAYARTTDTQYF.

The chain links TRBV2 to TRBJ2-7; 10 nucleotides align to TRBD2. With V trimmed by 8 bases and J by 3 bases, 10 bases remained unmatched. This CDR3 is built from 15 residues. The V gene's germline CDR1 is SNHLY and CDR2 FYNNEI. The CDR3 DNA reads TGTGCCAGCCTGCCCACTAGCGGGAACCTCTACGAGCAGTACTTC. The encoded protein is CASLPTSGNLYEQYF.

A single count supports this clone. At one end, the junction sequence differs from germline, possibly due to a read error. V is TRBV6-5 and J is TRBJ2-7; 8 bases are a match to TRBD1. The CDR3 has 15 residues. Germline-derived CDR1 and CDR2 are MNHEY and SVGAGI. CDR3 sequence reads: CASSYQRTGSFEQYF. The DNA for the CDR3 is TGTGCCAGCAGTTATCAGAGGACAGGGTCCTTCGAGCAGTACTTC.

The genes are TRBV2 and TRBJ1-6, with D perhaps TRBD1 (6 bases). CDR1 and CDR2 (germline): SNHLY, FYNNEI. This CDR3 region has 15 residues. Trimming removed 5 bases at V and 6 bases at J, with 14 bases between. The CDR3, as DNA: TGTGCCAGCAGTTGGGACATCGATCTTAATTCACCCCTCCACTTT. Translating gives CASSWDIDLNSPLHF.

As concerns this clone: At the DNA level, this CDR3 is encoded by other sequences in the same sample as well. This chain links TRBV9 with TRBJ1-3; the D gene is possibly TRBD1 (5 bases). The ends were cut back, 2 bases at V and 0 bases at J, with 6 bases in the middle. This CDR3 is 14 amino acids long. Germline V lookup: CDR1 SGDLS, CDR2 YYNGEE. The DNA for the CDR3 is TGTGCCAGCAGCGTTGACAGCTCTGGAAACACCATATATTTT. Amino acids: CASSVDSSGNTIYF. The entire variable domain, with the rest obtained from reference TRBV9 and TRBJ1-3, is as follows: DSGVTQTPKHLITATGQRVTLRCSPRSGDLSVYWYQQSLDQGLQFLIQYYNGEERAKGNILERFSAQQFPDLHSELNLSSLELGDSALYFCASSVDSSGNTIYFGEGSWLTVV.

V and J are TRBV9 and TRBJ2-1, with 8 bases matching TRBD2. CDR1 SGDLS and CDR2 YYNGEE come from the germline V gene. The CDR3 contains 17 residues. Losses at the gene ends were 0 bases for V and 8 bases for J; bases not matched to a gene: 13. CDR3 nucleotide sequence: TGTGCCAGCAGCGTAGAGAGTACAGCGGGGGCTACCGATGAGCAGTTCTTC. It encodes CASSVESTAGATDEQFF.

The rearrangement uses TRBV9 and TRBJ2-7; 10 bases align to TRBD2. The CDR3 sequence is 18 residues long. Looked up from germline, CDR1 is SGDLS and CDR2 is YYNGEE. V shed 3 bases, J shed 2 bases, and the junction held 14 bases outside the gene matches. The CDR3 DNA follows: TGTGCCAGCAGCGCACGACCAGTAGCGGGAGGTCCCACCTACGAGCAGTACTTC. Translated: CASSARPVAGGPTYEQYF.

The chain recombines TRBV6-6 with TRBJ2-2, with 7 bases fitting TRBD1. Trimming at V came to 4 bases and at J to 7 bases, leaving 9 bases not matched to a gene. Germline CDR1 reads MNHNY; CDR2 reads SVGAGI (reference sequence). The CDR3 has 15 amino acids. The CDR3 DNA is TGTGCCAGCAGTTTCCGGGATAACAGGGGCGGGGAGCTGTTTTTT. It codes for CASSFRDNRGGELFF.

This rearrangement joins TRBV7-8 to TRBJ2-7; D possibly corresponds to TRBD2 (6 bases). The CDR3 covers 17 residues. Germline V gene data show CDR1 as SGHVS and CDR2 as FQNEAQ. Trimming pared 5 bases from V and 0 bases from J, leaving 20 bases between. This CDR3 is CASSHIFRGLSSYEQYF. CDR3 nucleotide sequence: TGTGCCAGCAGCCACATCTTTAGAGGACTAAGCTCCTACGAGCAGTACTTC.

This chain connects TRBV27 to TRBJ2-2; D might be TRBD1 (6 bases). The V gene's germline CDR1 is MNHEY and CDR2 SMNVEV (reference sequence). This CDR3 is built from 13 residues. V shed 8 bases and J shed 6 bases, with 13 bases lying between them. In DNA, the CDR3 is TGTGCCAGCTGGTCAGGGGCGGCCGGGGAGCTGTTTTTT. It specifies CASWSGAAGELFF.

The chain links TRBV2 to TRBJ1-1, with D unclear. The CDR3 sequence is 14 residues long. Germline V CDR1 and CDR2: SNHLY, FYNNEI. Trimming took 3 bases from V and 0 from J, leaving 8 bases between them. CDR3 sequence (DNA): TGTGCCAGCAGTGATCCCGGGATGAACACTGAAGCTTTCTTT. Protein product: CASSDPGMNTEAFF.

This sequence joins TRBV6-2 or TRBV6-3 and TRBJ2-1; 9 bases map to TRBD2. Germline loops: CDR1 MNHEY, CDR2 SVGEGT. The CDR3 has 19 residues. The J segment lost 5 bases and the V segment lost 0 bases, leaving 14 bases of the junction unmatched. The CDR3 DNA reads TGTGCCAGCAGTTACTCAATTCCGATAGCGGGAGAGCCCGACAATGAGCAGTTCTTC. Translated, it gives CASSYSIPIAGEPDNEQFF.

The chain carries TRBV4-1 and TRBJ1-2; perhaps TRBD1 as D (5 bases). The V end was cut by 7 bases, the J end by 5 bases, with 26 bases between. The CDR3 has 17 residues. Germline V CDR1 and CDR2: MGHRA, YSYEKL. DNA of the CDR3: TGCGCCAGCACCACAGAGTTGACAGCTACTCACCTATATGGCTACACCTTC. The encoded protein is CASTTELTATHLYGYTF.